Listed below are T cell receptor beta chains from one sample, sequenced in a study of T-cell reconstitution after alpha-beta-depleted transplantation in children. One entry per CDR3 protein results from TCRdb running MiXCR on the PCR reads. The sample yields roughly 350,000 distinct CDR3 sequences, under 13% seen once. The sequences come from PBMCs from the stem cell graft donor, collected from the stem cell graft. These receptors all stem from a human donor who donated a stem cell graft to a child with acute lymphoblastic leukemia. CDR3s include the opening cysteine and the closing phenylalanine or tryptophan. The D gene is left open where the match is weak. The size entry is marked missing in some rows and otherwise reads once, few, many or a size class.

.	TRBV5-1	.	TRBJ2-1	TGCGCCAGCAGCTTGGGGCGCCGCGGTGCTGAGCAGTTCTTC	CASSLGRRGAEQFF
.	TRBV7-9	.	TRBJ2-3	TGTGCCAGCAGCTTTGCGCCAGGGGCTGGCACAGATACGCAGTATTTT	CASSFAPGAGTDTQYF
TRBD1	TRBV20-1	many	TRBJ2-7	TGCAGTGCTAGACCCAGGGGGTACGAGCAGTACTTC	CSARPRGYEQYF
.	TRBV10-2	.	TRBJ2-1	TGCGCCAGCCGCCTAACTAGTGCCAATGAGCAGTTCTTC	CASRLTSANEQFF
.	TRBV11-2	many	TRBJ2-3	TGTGCCAGCAGCTTAGATAAATGGGGCTTTAAGGCAGATACGCAGTATTTT	CASSLDKWGFKADTQYF
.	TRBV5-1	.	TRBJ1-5	TGCGCCAGCAGCTTGGGGGGGGAAAGCAATCAGCCCCAGCATTTT	CASSLGGESNQPQHF
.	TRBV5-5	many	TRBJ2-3	TGTGCCAGCAGCGGCGACGAGGGGGAGCAGTATTTT	CASSGDEGEQYF
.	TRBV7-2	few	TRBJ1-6	TGTGCCAGCAGCAAACCGACAGAGTATAATTCACCCCTCCACTTT	CASSKPTEYNSPLHF
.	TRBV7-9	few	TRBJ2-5	TGTGCCAGCAGCCTAGTCCCCCCGCAAGAGACCCAGTACTTC	CASSLVPPQETQYF
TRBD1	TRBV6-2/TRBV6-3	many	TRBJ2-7	TGTGCCAGCAGTTACTTGGGGACAGATTTGGGGTACGAGCAGTACTTC	CASSYLGTDLGYEQYF